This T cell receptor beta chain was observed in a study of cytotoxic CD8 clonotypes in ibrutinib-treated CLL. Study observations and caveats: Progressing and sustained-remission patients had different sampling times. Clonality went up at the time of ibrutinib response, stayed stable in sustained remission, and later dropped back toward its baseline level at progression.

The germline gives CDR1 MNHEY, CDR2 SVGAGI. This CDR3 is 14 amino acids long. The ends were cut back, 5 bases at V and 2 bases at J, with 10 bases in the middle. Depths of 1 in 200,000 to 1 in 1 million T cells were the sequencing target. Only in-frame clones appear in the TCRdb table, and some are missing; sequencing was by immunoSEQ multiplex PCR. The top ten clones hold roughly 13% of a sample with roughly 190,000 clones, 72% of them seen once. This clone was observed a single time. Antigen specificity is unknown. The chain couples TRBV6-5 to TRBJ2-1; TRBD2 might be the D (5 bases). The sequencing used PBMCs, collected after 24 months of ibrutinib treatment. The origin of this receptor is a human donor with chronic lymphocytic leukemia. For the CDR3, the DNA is TGTGCCAGCAGTACGAGCGGAACCTACAATGAGCAGTTCTTC. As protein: CASSTSGTYNEQFF.